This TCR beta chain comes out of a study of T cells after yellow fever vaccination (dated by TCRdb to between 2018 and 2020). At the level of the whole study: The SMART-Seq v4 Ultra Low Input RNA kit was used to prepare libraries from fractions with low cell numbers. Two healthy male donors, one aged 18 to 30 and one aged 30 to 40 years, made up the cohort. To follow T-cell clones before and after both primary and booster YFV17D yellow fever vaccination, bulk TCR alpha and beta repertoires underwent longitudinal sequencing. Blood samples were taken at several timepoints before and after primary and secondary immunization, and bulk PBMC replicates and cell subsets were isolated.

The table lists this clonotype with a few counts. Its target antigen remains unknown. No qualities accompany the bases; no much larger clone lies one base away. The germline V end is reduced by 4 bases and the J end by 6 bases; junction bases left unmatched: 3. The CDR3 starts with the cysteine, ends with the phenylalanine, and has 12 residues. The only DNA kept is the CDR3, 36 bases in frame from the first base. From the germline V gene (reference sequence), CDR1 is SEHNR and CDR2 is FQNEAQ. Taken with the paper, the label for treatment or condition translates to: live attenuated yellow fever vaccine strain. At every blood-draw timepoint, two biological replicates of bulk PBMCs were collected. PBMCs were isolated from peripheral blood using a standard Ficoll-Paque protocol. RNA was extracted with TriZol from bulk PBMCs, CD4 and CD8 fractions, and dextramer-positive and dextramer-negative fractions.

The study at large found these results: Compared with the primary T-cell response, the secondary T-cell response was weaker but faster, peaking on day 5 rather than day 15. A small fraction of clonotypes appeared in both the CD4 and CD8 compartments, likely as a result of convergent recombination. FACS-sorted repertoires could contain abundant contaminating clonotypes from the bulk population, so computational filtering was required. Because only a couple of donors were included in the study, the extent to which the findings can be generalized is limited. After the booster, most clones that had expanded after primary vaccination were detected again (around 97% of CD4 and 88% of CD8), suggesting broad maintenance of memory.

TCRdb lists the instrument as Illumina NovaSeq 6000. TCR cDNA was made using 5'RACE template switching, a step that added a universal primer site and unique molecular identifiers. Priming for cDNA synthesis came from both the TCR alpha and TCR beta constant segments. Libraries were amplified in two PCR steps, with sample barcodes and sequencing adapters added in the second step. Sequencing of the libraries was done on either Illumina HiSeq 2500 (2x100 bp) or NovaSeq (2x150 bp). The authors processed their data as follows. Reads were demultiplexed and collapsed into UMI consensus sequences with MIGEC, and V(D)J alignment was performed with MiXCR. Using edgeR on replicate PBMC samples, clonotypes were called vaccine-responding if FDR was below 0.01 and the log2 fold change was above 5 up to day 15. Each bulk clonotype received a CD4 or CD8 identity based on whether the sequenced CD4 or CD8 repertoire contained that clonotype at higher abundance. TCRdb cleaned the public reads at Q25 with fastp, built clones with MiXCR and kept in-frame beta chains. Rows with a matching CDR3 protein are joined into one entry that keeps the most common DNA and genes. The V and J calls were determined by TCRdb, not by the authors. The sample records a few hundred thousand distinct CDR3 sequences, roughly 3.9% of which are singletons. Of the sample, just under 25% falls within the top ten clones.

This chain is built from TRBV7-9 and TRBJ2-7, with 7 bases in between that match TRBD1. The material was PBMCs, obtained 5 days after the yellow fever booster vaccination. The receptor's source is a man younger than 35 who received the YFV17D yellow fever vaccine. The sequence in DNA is TGTGCCAGCAGCTGGAAGGGGGCCGAGCAGTACTTC. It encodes CASSWKGAEQYF.